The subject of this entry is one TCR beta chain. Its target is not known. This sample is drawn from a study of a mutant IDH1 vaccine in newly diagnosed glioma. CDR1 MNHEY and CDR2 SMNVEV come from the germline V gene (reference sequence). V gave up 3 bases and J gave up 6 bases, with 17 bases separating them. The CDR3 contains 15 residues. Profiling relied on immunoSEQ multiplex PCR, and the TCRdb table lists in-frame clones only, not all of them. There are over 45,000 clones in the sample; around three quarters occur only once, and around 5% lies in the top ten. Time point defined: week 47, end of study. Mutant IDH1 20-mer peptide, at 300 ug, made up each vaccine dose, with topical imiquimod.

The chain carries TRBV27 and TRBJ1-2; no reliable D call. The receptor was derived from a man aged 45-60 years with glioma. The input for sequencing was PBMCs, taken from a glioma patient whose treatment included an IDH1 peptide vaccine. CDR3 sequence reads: CASSFGEGSPDGYTF. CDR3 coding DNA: TGTGCCAGCAGTTTTGGGGAGGGCTCCCCGGATGGCTACACCTTC.